The subject of this entry is one T cell receptor beta chain. Blood RNA originated from unsorted whole blood, with germline DNA additionally extracted. Prior to surgery, about 4.3 milliliters of peripheral blood were drawn. These data are taken from a study of tumor-infiltrating lymphocytes in primary liver carcinoma. Study information: The patients presented with primary liver carcinoma, which was managed through surgical resection.

TCR beta cDNA came from approximately 540 ng total RNA, primed with a constant-region primer. Employing slightly modified ARM-PCR, three nested multiplex PCR rounds were run, and these gave rise to the TCR beta libraries. One entry per CDR3 protein, called by TCRdb with MiXCR from the multiplex PCR reads. The profile shows fewer than 400,000 distinct CDR3 sequences, approximately 58% of them singletons. Material for sequencing was peripheral blood. This receptor was taken from a young woman with primary liver carcinoma and hepatitis B virus infection.

In nucleotides, the CDR3 is TGTGCCAGCAGCTTGAGGTGGCTGCAAGAGACCCAGTACTTC. Its translation is CASSLRWLQETQYF. The chain recombines TRBV5-6 with TRBJ2-5; D is unresolved. Between the trimmed V and J ends, which lost 1 base and 2 bases, there was a span of 9 bases. Looked up from germline, CDR1 is SGHDT and CDR2 is YYEEEE. There are 14 residues in the CDR3. Complete variable domain (other parts from reference TRBV5-6 and TRBJ2-5): DAGVTQSPTHLIKTRGQQVTLRCSPKSGHDTVSWYQQALGQGPQFIFQYYEEEERQRGNFPDRFSGHQFPNYSSELNVNALLLGDSALYLCASSLRWLQETQYFGPGTRLLVL.